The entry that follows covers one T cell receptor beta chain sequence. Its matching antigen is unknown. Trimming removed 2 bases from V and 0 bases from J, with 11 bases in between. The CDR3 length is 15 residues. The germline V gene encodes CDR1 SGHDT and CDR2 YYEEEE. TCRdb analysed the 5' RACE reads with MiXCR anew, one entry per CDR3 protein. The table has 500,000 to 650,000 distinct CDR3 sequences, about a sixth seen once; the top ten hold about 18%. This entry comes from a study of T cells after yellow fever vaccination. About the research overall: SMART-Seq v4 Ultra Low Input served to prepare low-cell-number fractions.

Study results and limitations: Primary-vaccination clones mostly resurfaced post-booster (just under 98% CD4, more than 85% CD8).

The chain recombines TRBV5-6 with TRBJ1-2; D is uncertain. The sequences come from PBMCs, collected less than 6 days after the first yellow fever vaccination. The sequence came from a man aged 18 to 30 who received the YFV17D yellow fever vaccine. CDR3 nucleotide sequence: TGTGCCAGCAGCTTAACAGACTTACCTAACTATGGCTACACCTTC. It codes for CASSLTDLPNYGYTF.